Ten or more counts support the clone carrying this T cell receptor (beta chain). Unmatched junction bases numbered 10, after V lost 5 bases and J lost 0 bases. This CDR3 is built from 17 residues. It was with unique molecular identifiers that the TCRbeta library was prepared. MiXCR, run by TCRdb on the PCR reads, gives a single entry per CDR3 protein. The data show 240,000 or so distinct CDR3 sequences, more than 10% seen once. This entry belongs to a study of T-cell reconstitution after alpha-beta-depleted transplantation in children. The specimen comprised PBMCs from the stem cell graft donor, sampled from the stem cell graft. The sequence derives from a human donor who donated a stem cell graft to a child with acute lymphoblastic leukemia. V is TRBV12-3 or TRBV12-4 and J is TRBJ1-3; 7 bases map to TRBD1. The CDR3 reads CASSPRGGDSSGNTIYF. The CDR3 coding sequence is TGTGCCAGCAGTCCTAGGGGCGGGGACAGCTCTGGAAACACCATATATTTT.